These 6 T cell receptor beta chains were all obtained from the same sample, sequenced in a study of B cell selection in AIRE deficiency. Assay: immunoSEQ multiplex PCR; the TCRdb copy retains only in-frame clones and omits some. Of roughly 24,000 clones in the sample, roughly 90% were seen once. Sorted regulatory T cells were CD4-positive, CD25-high and CD127-low or negative. Sequenced: CD4+CD25+ Tregs sorted from PBMCs. Receptors originate from a human donor in good health.

The chain links TRBV19 to TRBJ2-2, with 8 bases matching TRBD1. Germline trimming cut 9 bases from V and 3 bases from J; bases unmatched to any gene: 6. Germline V gene sequence: CDR1 LNHDA, CDR2 SQIVND (reference sequence). The CDR3 extends over 14 amino acids. CDR3 sequence: CASRQGIYTGELFF. DNA of the CDR3: TGTGCCAGCAGACAGGGGATTTACACCGGGGAGCTGTTTTTT.

The chain combines TRBV6-6 with TRBJ1-5; no clear D gene. Looked up from germline, CDR1 is MNHNY and CDR2 is SVGAGI (reference sequence). This CDR3 has 14 amino acids. The germline V and J ends were trimmed by 0 bases and 6 bases, with 9 bases remaining between them. CDR3 coding DNA: TGTGCCAGCAGTTACTCGGGGAGAAGTCAGCCCCAGCATTTT. It encodes CASSYSGRSQPQHF.

The CDR3 nucleotides read TGTGCCATCAGTGACGCCTCTGGGGCCAACGTCCTGACTTTC. Translation gives CAISDASGANVLTF. This chain joins TRBV10-3 and TRBJ2-6; no clear D gene. The germline gives CDR1 ENHRY, CDR2 SYGVKD. V was trimmed by 3 bases and J by 0 bases, leaving 3 bases between them. CDR3 length equals 14 residues.

CDR3 loop: CASSYTSGGHLDTQYF. CDR3 DNA sequence: TGTGCCAGTAGTTACACTAGCGGGGGGCATTTAGATACGCAGTATTTT. This sequence joins TRBV19 and TRBJ2-3, with 12 bases identical to TRBD2. V shed 5 bases, J shed 5 bases, and the junction held 8 bases outside the gene matches. Germline V gene sequence: CDR1 LNHDA, CDR2 SQIVND (reference sequence). This CDR3 has 16 amino acids.

V is TRBV10-3 and J is TRBJ2-1; D is possibly TRBD2 (6 bases). Looked up from germline, CDR1 is ENHRY and CDR2 is SYGVKD. The CDR3 is 11 residues long. The ends were cut back, 6 bases at V and 10 bases at J, with 10 bases in the middle. The CDR3 DNA is TGTGCCATCAGCCGACGGGGGGAGCAGTTCTTC. As protein: CAISRRGEQFF.

J is TRBJ1-2 and V is TRBV18, with no clear D. CDR3 length: 13 residues. Germline CDR1 reads KGHSH; CDR2 reads LQKENI. Trimming stripped 5 bases from V and 8 bases from J, with 15 bases between. The CDR3 loop is CASSGYERDGYTF. CDR3 DNA: TGTGCCAGCTCAGGATACGAGAGAGACGGCTACACCTTC.